The 14 T cell receptor beta chains presented below share a single source sample, sequenced in a study of blood T cell repertoires in COVID-19. The repertoire was sequenced with immunoSEQ multiplex PCR; TCRdb's copy has only in-frame clones and lacks some. Of hundreds of thousands of clones in the sample, approximately 90% are singletons; the top ten hold around 4%. The specimen sequenced was peripheral blood. The receptors were sampled from a woman between 50 and 59 years old with active or convalescent COVID-19.

The chain joins TRBV7-6 to TRBJ2-7; 8 nucleotides agree with TRBD1. V was clipped by 3 bases and J by 5 bases; unmatched bases: 6. CDR1 is SGHVS and CDR2 is FNYEAQ in the germline V gene. The CDR3 is 14 amino acids. The CDR3 DNA reads TGTGCCAGCAGCTTGTCAGGGGGCATGGACGAGCAGTACTTC. Its protein product is CASSLSGGMDEQYF.

This chain uses TRBV4-2 with TRBJ1-5; D is undetermined. CDR3 length: 18 amino acids. Trimming removed 1 base at V and 5 bases at J, with 21 bases between. Germline CDR1 LGHNA, CDR2 YNFKEQ. The CDR3, as DNA: TGTGCCAGCAGCCAAGCTTTAGGGAGCATCAGCGATTATCAGCCCCAGCATTTT. Protein: CASSQALGSISDYQPQHF.

For this clone: Since a much larger clone is just one base distant, this may be a read error. V usage is TRBV5-4 and J usage is TRBJ2-7; 7 bases map to TRBD1. The V segment lost 3 bases and the J segment 1 base; nucleotides outside the gene matches: 1. CDR1 and CDR2 (germline): SGHNT, YYREEE (reference sequence). The CDR3 covers 13 residues. For the CDR3, the DNA is TGTGCCAGCAGCTCGGGACAGTCCTACGAGCAGTACTTC. As protein: CASSSGQSYEQYF.

The V and J genes are TRBV30 and TRBJ2-7; TRBD1 matches at 9 bases. V shed 1 base and J 5 bases; nucleotides not matched to a gene: 9. The CDR3 is 15 amino acids. Germline V gene sequence: CDR1 GTSNPN, CDR2 SVGIG (reference sequence). CDR3 bases: TGTGCCTGGAGTGGGGGCGGGACAGGGTCACACGAGCAGTACTTC. It codes for CAWSGGGTGSHEQYF.

The V and J genes are TRBV9 and TRBJ2-2; 10 nucleotides line up with TRBD2. Unmatched junction bases numbered 2, after V lost 0 bases and J lost 0 bases. This CDR3 has 17 amino acids. Germline values: CDR1 SGDLS, CDR2 YYNGEE. CDR3 loop: CASSVGTSGSNTGELFF. The CDR3 bases are TGTGCCAGCAGCGTAGGGACTAGCGGTTCGAACACCGGGGAGCTGTTTTTT.

The chain couples TRBV7-8 to TRBJ1-1; D is unresolved. The CDR3 has 13 residues. V lost 5 bases to trimming and J lost 5 bases, with 12 bases between them. Germline values: CDR1 SGHVS, CDR2 FQNEAQ. In nucleotides, the CDR3 is TGTGCCAGCAGCCCCGACATCCGAACTGAAGCTTTCTTT. Amino acids: CASSPDIRTEAFF.

This clone was observed a single time. V usage is TRBV11-2 and J usage is TRBJ1-1; D may be TRBD1 (5 bases). Trimming left V 5 bases short and J 1 base short, with 11 bases between. Looked up from germline, CDR1 is SGHAT and CDR2 is FQNNGV. This CDR3 has 14 amino acids. The CDR3 region has the DNA TGTGCCAGCAGCGCGCAGGGTCCGAACACTGAAGCTTTCTTT. Translating gives CASSAQGPNTEAFF.

With respect to this clone: A junction boundary mismatches the germline segment, possibly from a read error. The rearrangement joins TRBV7-7 to TRBJ2-7; 8 bases agree with TRBD2. CDR1 is SSHAT and CDR2 is FNYEAQ in the germline V gene (reference sequence). The CDR3 has 16 amino acids. The CDR3 nucleotides read TGTGCTAGCAGCCCAGGGGTCAGCGGGAGTGGATACGAGCAGTACTTC. This sequence encodes CASSPGVSGSGYEQYF.

The V gene is TRBV3-1 (or the pseudogene TRBV3-2), the J gene TRBJ2-7, with D maybe TRBD2 (6 bases). Trimming removed 3 bases at V and 3 bases at J, with 9 bases between. Germline values: CDR1 LGHDT, CDR2 YNNKEL (reference sequence). The CDR3 has 13 amino acids. Here the CDR3 DNA reads TGTGCCAGCAGCCATGGAGGGAACTACGAGCAGTACTTC. It is translated as CASSHGGNYEQYF.

About this clone itself: This same CDR3 is encoded by further DNA sequences in the sample. The chain links TRBV30 to TRBJ1-5, with 7 bases aligning to TRBD1. The CDR3 runs to 14 residues. Germline lookup yields CDR1 GTSNPN and CDR2 SVGIG (reference sequence). The junction had 4 bases not matched to a gene; V was cut back by 2 bases and J by 3 bases. The CDR3 nucleotides are TGTGCCTGGAGTTTGACAGGGTCCAATCAGCCCCAGCATTTT. It specifies CAWSLTGSNQPQHF.

The CDR3 is CASSPPTGYNEQFF. CDR3 bases: TGTGCCAGCAGCCCCCCGACAGGCTACAATGAGCAGTTCTTC. This chain connects TRBV7-2 to TRBJ2-1; D is perhaps TRBD1 (6 bases). V lost 5 bases, J lost 3 bases, and 11 bases lay in between. Germline CDR1 is SGHTA and CDR2 is FQGNSA. This CDR3 has 14 amino acids.

The chain links TRBV7-2 to TRBJ2-7; 7 nucleotides agree with TRBD1. V gave up 5 bases and J gave up 3 bases; unmatched junction bases: 4. This CDR3 is 13 amino acids long. Germline V gene data show CDR1 as SGHTA and CDR2 as FQGNSA. In nucleotides, the CDR3 is TGTGCCAGCAGCCTTGGACAGGACTACGAGCAGTACTTC. Translating gives CASSLGQDYEQYF. The whole variable domain, remainder taken from reference TRBV7-2 and TRBJ2-7, is GAGVSQSPSNKVTEKGKDVELRCDPISGHTALYWYRQSLGQGLEFLIYFQGNSAPDKSGLPSDRFSAERTGGSVSTLTIQRTQQEDSAVYLCASSLGQDYEQYFGPGTRLTVT.

The genes are TRBV6-5 and TRBJ1-3; D unresolved. The ends were cut back, 0 bases at V and 1 base at J, with 10 bases in the middle. CDR3 size: 16 residues. Germline V gene sequence: CDR1 MNHEY, CDR2 SVGAGI. The CDR3 DNA reads TGTGCCAGCAGTTACTCCCAGCTGAGGTCTGGAAACACCATATATTTT. This codes for CASSYSQLRSGNTIYF.

The chain links TRBV9 to TRBJ1-2, with D unclear. CDR3 size: 14 residues. Trimming shortened V by 4 bases and J by 2 bases, and 12 bases separated the two germline ends. Germline CDR1 and CDR2: SGDLS and YYNGEE. This chain's CDR3 is CASSPARENYGYTF. CDR3 nucleotides: TGTGCCAGCAGCCCGGCCCGGGAGAACTATGGCTACACCTTC. The variable domain in full, completed from reference TRBV9 and TRBJ1-2, reads DSGVTQTPKHLITATGQRVTLRCSPRSGDLSVYWYQQSLDQGLQFLIQYYNGEERAKGNILERFSAQQFPDLHSELNLSSLELGDSALYFCASSPARENYGYTFGSGTRLTVV.